This passage covers 17 T cell receptor beta chains from one sample sequenced in a study of blood T cell repertoires in COVID-19. Measured with immunoSEQ multiplex PCR; TCRdb has only the in-frame clones, and not every one. This table has more than 250,000 clones, 88% appearing once. The sample consisted of PBMCs or T cells enriched from blood (not recorded which). The receptor source for this set is a woman between 40 and 50 years old with acute COVID-19.

The chain is built from TRBV4-1 and TRBJ2-5; 16 bases align to TRBD2. V lost 2 bases, J lost 5 bases, and 20 bases stayed unmatched. The CDR3 has 22 amino acids. Germline-derived CDR1 and CDR2 are MGHRA and YSYEKL. The CDR3 DNA sequence: TGCGCCAGCAGCCAACTGCCTGGGACTAGCGGGAGGGCAATAGGGTCGCGGGAGACCCAGTACTTC. Protein sequence: CASSQLPGTSGRAIGSRETQYF.

The chain carries TRBV5-6 and TRBJ1-1, with 9 bases matching TRBD1. V trimming: 1 base; J trimming: 11 bases; junction bases outside the gene matches: 3. The CDR3 has 12 residues. Germline values: CDR1 SGHDT, CDR2 YYEEEE. Here the CDR3 reads CASSLQQGAAFF. For the CDR3, the DNA is TGTGCCAGCAGCTTGCAACAGGGGGCGGCTTTCTTT.

V is TRBV4-2 and J is TRBJ2-1; 16 bases match TRBD2. This CDR3 is built from 18 residues. V lost 4 bases to trimming and J lost 8 bases; unmatched junction nucleotides: 11. Per germline, CDR1 LGHNA and CDR2 YNFKEQ. As DNA, the CDR3 is TGTGCCAGCAGCCTCGATGGGACTAGCGGGAGGGGGTGGGATGAGCAGTTCTTC. The encoded protein is CASSLDGTSGRGWDEQFF.

Comments on this clone: This sample includes further DNA sequences coding for the same CDR3. The chain uses TRBV3-1 (or the pseudogene TRBV3-2) and TRBJ2-5, with D unclear. Per the germline V gene, CDR1 is LGHDT and CDR2 is YNNKEL (reference sequence). CDR3 size: 12 residues. Trimming shortened V by 0 bases and J by 4 bases, and 3 bases separated the two germline ends. CDR3 in amino acids: CASSQDLETQYF. The DNA for the CDR3 is TGTGCCAGCAGCCAAGATCTAGAGACCCAGTACTTC.

The table lists this clone with a count of one. This rearrangement joins TRBV5-1 to TRBJ2-3; D remains ambiguous. V was pared by 4 bases and J by 2 bases, with 11 bases between. The germline gives CDR1 SGHRS, CDR2 YFSETQ. This CDR3 is 14 amino acids long. CDR3 coding DNA: TGCGCCAGCAGCCTGGGCGGTTACACAGATACGCAGTATTTT. Translated, it gives CASSLGGYTDTQYF.

This rearrangement joins TRBV4-3 to TRBJ1-2; 7 bases are shared with TRBD1. Germline CDR1 is LGHNA and CDR2 is YSLEER. Trimming cost V 4 bases and J 4 bases; bases outside gene matches: 9. The CDR3 is made up of 15 amino acids. This chain's CDR3 is CASSPAGGGLYGYTF. CDR3 coding DNA: TGCGCCAGCAGCCCCGCCGGAGGGGGCCTCTATGGCTACACCTTC.

This chain uses TRBV7-9 with TRBJ2-1, with 10 bases identical to TRBD2. The V segment lost 1 base and the J segment 10 bases; nucleotides outside the gene matches: 10. Germline values: CDR1 SEHNR, CDR2 FQNEAQ (reference sequence). CDR3 length: 16 amino acids. CDR3 DNA: TGTGCCAGCAGCTTAGGGTTGTCTAGCGGGAGACCCGAGCAGTTCTTC. Translating it yields CASSLGLSSGRPEQFF.

This clone appeared a single time. V gene TRBV7-8 combines with J gene TRBJ2-1; tentative D call: TRBD1 (5 bases). CDR3 length equals 15 residues. Germline V gene data show CDR1 as SGHVS and CDR2 as FQNEAQ. V dropped 0 bases and J dropped 7 bases, with 13 bases sitting between them. The CDR3 DNA sequence: TGTGCCAGCAGCTTAGCCAGGGTCTCGGTAAATGAGCAGTTCTTC. Protein sequence: CASSLARVSVNEQFF.

The V gene is TRBV15, the J gene TRBJ2-1; a weak D match, TRBD1 (6 bases). The CDR3 is 15 residues long. Germline-derived CDR1 and CDR2 are LNHNV and YYDKDF (reference sequence). V lost 5 bases and J 4 bases, leaving 15 bases between the germline ends. Here the CDR3 reads CATSPRQGHYNEQFF. For the CDR3, the DNA is TGTGCCACCAGCCCTAGGCAGGGGCATTACAATGAGCAGTTCTTC.

The J gene is TRBJ1-1, the V gene TRBV7-9; weak D call: TRBD1 (5 bases). This CDR3 spans 15 amino acids. Germline CDR1 reads SEHNR; CDR2 reads FQNEAQ (reference sequence). The V end was cut by 5 bases, the J end by 1 base, with 14 bases between. The CDR3 loop reads CASSPNPTANTEAFF. CDR3 coding DNA: TGTGCCAGCAGCCCCAATCCGACAGCGAACACTGAAGCTTTCTTT.

The V call is TRBV7-2, the J call TRBJ1-6; D call uncertain. The CDR3 loop spans 15 amino acids. Trimming shortened V by 5 bases and J by 9 bases, and 17 bases separated the two germline ends. Per germline, CDR1 SGHTA and CDR2 FQGNSA. The CDR3: CASSRVLSAISPLHF. Written as DNA, the CDR3 is TGTGCCAGCAGCCGCGTTTTGTCCGCTATTTCACCCCTCCACTTT.

The rearrangement links TRBV10-3 to TRBJ2-1; TRBD1 matches at 10 bases. The trim removed 6 bases at V and 0 bases at J, leaving 14 bases unmatched. There are 19 residues in the CDR3. Looked up from germline, CDR1 is ENHRY and CDR2 is SYGVKD. The CDR3 spells CAIRATGGQRDSSYNEQFF. Written as DNA, the CDR3 is TGTGCCATCAGGGCGACAGGGGGCCAGCGGGACAGCTCCTACAATGAGCAGTTCTTC.

The chain recombines TRBV9 with TRBJ1-6; D ambiguous. Between the trimmed V and J ends, which lost 4 bases and 4 bases, there was a span of 9 bases. Germline-derived CDR1 and CDR2 are SGDLS and YYNGEE. The CDR3 is 14 residues long. The CDR3 coding sequence is TGTGCCAGCAGCATGACGGAGTATAATTCACCCCTCCACTTT. Encoded protein: CASSMTEYNSPLHF.

This chain connects TRBV24-1 to TRBJ2-2, with D possibly TRBD2 on 6 matching bases. Germline V gene data show CDR1 as KGHDR and CDR2 as SFDVKD. The V end lost 4 bases, the J end lost 5 bases, and 22 bases lay between the germline ends. This CDR3 contains 18 residues. The CDR3 bases are TGTGCCACCAGTGACGCCATAAGGAGCGGGCCCTTTACCGGGGAGCTGTTTTTT. It codes for CATSDAIRSGPFTGELFF.

V usage is TRBV4-3 and J usage is TRBJ1-4; 7 bases agree with TRBD1. The trim removed 4 bases at V and 4 bases at J, leaving 9 bases unmatched. CDR1 LGHNA and CDR2 YSLEER come from the germline V gene. The CDR3 is 16 residues long. Here the CDR3 reads CASSRYRDSSNEKLFF. DNA of the CDR3: TGCGCCAGCAGCCGTTACCGGGACAGCAGTAATGAAAAACTGTTTTTT.

The chain uses TRBV11-2 and TRBJ1-4; 8 bases are a match to TRBD1. The CDR3 spans 13 residues. Germline CDR1 is SGHAT and CDR2 is FQNNGV. With V trimmed by 3 bases and J by 8 bases, 2 bases remained unmatched. DNA for the CDR3: TGTGCCAGCAGCTTCAGGGGGCGAGAAAAACTGTTTTTT. It codes for CASSFRGREKLFF.

The rearrangement joins TRBV11-2 to TRBJ1-2; D is uncertain. CDR3 length equals 13 residues. The germline CDR1 and CDR2 sequences are SGHAT and FQNNGV. Trimming took 0 bases from V and 5 from J, leaving 7 bases between them. The CDR3 bases are TGTGCCAGCAGCTTAGACCCGGGGTATGGCTACACCTTC. Protein sequence: CASSLDPGYGYTF.